Below are 14 T cell receptor beta chains sequenced from a single sample in a study of T cell responses to AZD1222 COVID-19 vaccine. This table comes from immunoSEQ multiplex PCR, and its TCRdb copy is limited to in-frame clones, with some not included. The profile shows 150,000 or so clones, just over 90% of them singletons. The specimen was peripheral blood, collected on day 0 of AZD1222 vaccination. Receptors were obtained from an adult in good health.

This chain uses TRBV7-3 with TRBJ2-1; no clear D. Germline V lookup: CDR1 SGHTA, CDR2 FQGTGA. V shed 2 bases and J shed 0 bases, with 14 bases lying between them. The CDR3 is 17 amino acids. The CDR3 sequence is CASSLWLSGYSYNEQFF. CDR3 DNA: TGTGCCAGCAGCTTATGGCTCTCTGGATACTCCTACAATGAGCAGTTCTTC. The full variable domain, rest sourced from reference TRBV7-3 and TRBJ2-1, is GAGVSQTPSNKVTEKGKYVELRCDPISGHTALYWYRQSLGQGPEFLIYFQGTGAADDSGLPNDRFFAVRPEGSVSTLKIQRTERGDSAVYLCASSLWLSGYSYNEQFFGPGTRLTVL.

This chain links TRBV2 with TRBJ1-5; D uncertain. CDR1 and CDR2 (germline): SNHLY, FYNNEI. This CDR3 has 16 amino acids. V was trimmed by 1 base and J by 0 bases, leaving 10 bases between them. CDR3 residues: CASSEETGLSNQPQHF. CDR3 sequence (DNA): TGTGCCAGCAGTGAAGAGACGGGTCTTAGCAATCAGCCCCAGCATTTT.

This clone occurred once. The rearrangement links TRBV6-5 to TRBJ2-7; 8 nucleotides align to TRBD1. This CDR3 spans 13 amino acids. The V gene's germline CDR1 is MNHEY and CDR2 SVGAGI. The junction had 7 bases not matched to a gene; V was cut back by 6 bases and J by 6 bases. The DNA for the CDR3 is TGTGCCAGCAGCCGAGGGACAGGCTCCGAGCAGTACTTC. It yields the protein CASSRGTGSEQYF.

The chain uses TRBV19 and TRBJ1-1, with D tentatively TRBD1 (5 bases). CDR3 size: 15 residues. V shed 5 bases and J shed 4 bases, with 17 bases lying between them. CDR1 is LNHDA, CDR2 SQIVND, per germline (reference sequence). The CDR3 sequence: CASSSISRGFTEAFF. The DNA of the CDR3 is TGTGCCAGTAGTTCCATCAGTAGGGGTTTCACTGAAGCTTTCTTT.

The rearrangement joins TRBV7-2 to TRBJ1-3; weak D call: TRBD1 (5 bases). Trimming shortened V by 5 bases and J by 0 bases, and 14 bases separated the two germline ends. Germline V gives CDR1 SGHTA, CDR2 FQGNSA. The CDR3 is 16 amino acids. Written as DNA, the CDR3 is TGTGCCAGCAGCCCTCGACAGCGAGACTCTGGAAACACCATATATTTT. Translation: CASSPRQRDSGNTIYF. The full variable domain, in which reference TRBV7-2 and TRBJ1-3 provide the parts outside the CDR3, is GAGVSQSPSNKVTEKGKDVELRCDPISGHTALYWYRQSLGQGLEFLIYFQGNSAPDKSGLPSDRFSAERTGGSVSTLTIQRTQQEDSAVYLCASSPRQRDSGNTIYFGEGSWLTVV.

The V gene is TRBV10-3, the J gene TRBJ1-1; tentative D call: TRBD1 (5 bases). The length of the CDR3 is 14 residues. With 9 bases removed from V and 5 bases from J, the gap between germline ends came to 19 bases. The germline V gene has CDR1 ENHRY and CDR2 SYGVKD. The CDR3 protein is CAIVPRPGGTEAFF. CDR3 bases: TGTGCCATAGTGCCCCGGCCGGGGGGAACTGAAGCTTTCTTT.

This chain joins TRBV3-1 (or the pseudogene TRBV3-2) and TRBJ1-6, with TRBD1 identical over 7 bases. CDR1 is LGHDT and CDR2 is YNNKEL in the germline V gene (reference sequence). V trimming: 1 base; J trimming: 8 bases; junction bases outside the gene matches: 5. This CDR3 comprises 15 residues. Written as DNA, the CDR3 is TGTGCCAGCAGCCAAGCCGGGACAGCGGATTCACCCCTCCACTTT. Amino acid sequence: CASSQAGTADSPLHF.

With regard to this clone: No conserved phenylalanine or tryptophan ends this CDR3, so it is likely a read error. The limits of the CDR3 on the DNA are not certain, so only TCRdb's listed CDR3 is given. The chain has TRBV19 and TRBJ1-1; TRBD1 is taken as the D call from the table, unchecked against the DNA. The length of the CDR3 is 14 amino acids, counting both ends. Germline V gene lookup returns CDR1 LNHDA and CDR2 SQIVND (reference sequence). The CDR3 sequence is CASKAGVGVGGFLS.

The chain recombines TRBV27 with TRBJ2-4, with D unresolved. V lost 4 bases and J lost 0, with 4 bases in between. Per the germline V gene, CDR1 is MNHEY and CDR2 is SMNVEV (reference sequence). The CDR3 consists of 13 residues. The CDR3 region is CASSSLAKNIQYF. The CDR3, as DNA: TGTGCCAGCAGTTCCCTAGCCAAAAACATTCAGTACTTC.

The chain couples TRBV14 to TRBJ2-7, with 12 bases lining up with TRBD2. Germline trimming cut 4 bases from V and 6 bases from J; bases unmatched to any gene: 10. The CDR3 runs to 16 residues. Germline lookup yields CDR1 SGHDN and CDR2 FVKESK. CDR3 residues: CASSLLGLAGRGEQYF. The CDR3 nucleotides read TGTGCCAGCAGCCTCCTAGGACTAGCGGGAAGGGGCGAGCAGTACTTC.

This clone has just one count. V usage is TRBV30 and J usage is TRBJ2-5; 9 bases agree with TRBD1. The CDR3 contains 15 residues. The germline gives CDR1 GTSNPN, CDR2 SVGIG (reference sequence). J gave up 4 bases and V 4 bases, and 10 bases lay outside the gene matches. The CDR3 loop reads CAWNPGQGSRETQYF. The CDR3 nucleotides read TGTGCCTGGAATCCGGGACAGGGTAGTAGAGAGACCCAGTACTTC.

The chain links TRBV18 to TRBJ2-3; 7 bases are shared with TRBD1. After removal of 1 base from V and 4 bases from J, the junction contained 5 bases not matched to a gene. The CDR3 has 15 amino acids. Germline CDR1 KGHSH, CDR2 LQKENI. The CDR3 here is CASSPRTGRSDTQYF. DNA for the CDR3: TGTGCCAGCTCACCACGGACAGGACGTTCAGATACGCAGTATTTT.

CDR3 sequence reads: CASSVNTNEQFF. CDR3 nucleotide sequence: TGTGCCAGCAGCGTAAACACAAATGAGCAGTTCTTC. This chain uses TRBV7-6 with TRBJ2-1; no firm D call. Germline-derived CDR1 and CDR2 are SGHVS and FNYEAQ. Between the trimmed V and J ends, which lost 5 bases and 7 bases, there was a span of 9 bases. The CDR3 runs to 12 residues.

The genes are TRBV5-8 and TRBJ1-5, with TRBD1 as a possible D gene (5 bases). V dropped 1 base and J dropped 2 bases, with 16 bases sitting between them. In germline, CDR1 is SGHTS, CDR2 YDEGEE. The length of the CDR3 is 17 residues. Written as DNA, the CDR3 is TGTGCCAGCAGCTTGAGCCGTGACAGTAGGCGCAATCAGCCCCAGCATTTT. This encodes CASSLSRDSRRNQPQHF.